The next 20 T cell receptor beta chains were all read from a single sample in a study of CDR3 diversity in severe acne. TCRdb processed the PCR reads anew with MiXCR; each CDR3 protein has one entry. The sample consists of over 90,000 distinct CDR3 sequences, 51% of them appearing once. The specimen sequenced was blood. Source of these receptors: a male donor with acne.

V gene TRBV9 combines with J gene TRBJ2-6, with D unresolved. Trimming pared 0 bases from V and 2 bases from J, leaving 15 bases between. Germline V gene data show CDR1 as SGDLS and CDR2 as YYNGEE. The CDR3 length is 18 residues. The CDR3 loop reads CASSVVSIPEPGANVLTF. The CDR3 DNA sequence: TGTGCCAGCAGCGTAGTGTCCATACCGGAGCCTGGGGCCAACGTCCTGACTTTC.

Ten or more counts support this clonotype. The chain links TRBV5-4 to TRBJ2-5; D remains ambiguous. The CDR3 length is 14 residues. Per the germline V gene, CDR1 is SGHNT and CDR2 is YYREEE (reference sequence). Trimming pared 4 bases from V and 5 bases from J, leaving 15 bases between. The CDR3 reads CASSALSAQETQYF. The CDR3 DNA reads TGTGCCAGCAGCGCCCTCAGCGCTCAGGAGACCCAGTACTTC.

This clonotype is deemed medium-sized. This sequence joins TRBV20-1 and TRBJ1-2; 8 bases line up with TRBD1. Germline CDR1 is DFQATT and CDR2 is SNEGSKA (reference sequence). With 2 bases clipped from V and 4 bases from J, the junction kept 15 bases outside the gene matches. This CDR3 comprises 17 residues. The CDR3, as DNA: TGCAGTGCTAGACCTACCGTGAGGAGTCAGGGGGCCTATGGCTACACCTTC. It yields the protein CSARPTVRSQGAYGYTF.

This clonotype turned up a few times. The chain carries TRBV6-1 and TRBJ1-1, with 7 positions matching TRBD1. The CDR3 contains 15 residues. The germline V gene has CDR1 MNHNS and CDR2 SASEGT. V trimming: 5 bases; J trimming: 4 bases; junction bases outside the gene matches: 10. Written as DNA, the CDR3 is TGTGCCAGCAGTTTGATAGACAGGGTGGGCACTGAAGCTTTCTTT. Its translation is CASSLIDRVGTEAFF.

The chain carries TRBV20-1 and TRBJ2-7; 11 bases are shared with TRBD2. This CDR3 spans 14 amino acids. V gave up 4 bases and J gave up 4 bases; unmatched junction bases: 6. Germline V gene lookup returns CDR1 DFQATT and CDR2 SNEGSKA (reference sequence). The CDR3 DNA sequence: TGCAGTGCTAAAGGACTAGCGGGCTTTTACGAGCAGTACTTC. Its translation is CSAKGLAGFYEQYF.

This clonotype was seen repeatedly, ten times or more. At one of its ends the junction is not consistent with the germline gene, which may arise from a read error. The J gene is TRBJ2-7, the V gene TRBV18, with TRBD1 identical over 7 bases. From germline, CDR1 is KGHSH and CDR2 LQKENI. The CDR3 runs to 13 residues. This chain's CDR3 is CASSPSAQGVNDF. The CDR3 DNA follows: TGTGCCAGCTCACCCTCGGCCCAGGGGGTTAATGACTTC.

The chain links TRBV6-2 or TRBV6-3 to TRBJ2-2; TRBD2 matches 8 bases. The CDR3 consists of 14 residues. The trim removed 8 bases at V and 1 base at J, leaving 3 bases unmatched. Per germline, CDR1 MNHEY and CDR2 SVGEGT. The CDR3 reads CASQAGGNTGELFF. As DNA, the CDR3 is TGTGCCAGCCAGGCGGGAGGGAACACCGGGGAGCTGTTTTTT.

This clonotype was observed a handful of times. The chain recombines TRBV27 with TRBJ1-2; 7 bases map to TRBD1. Per the germline V gene, CDR1 is MNHEY and CDR2 is SMNVEV (reference sequence). The CDR3 runs 14 residues. V shed 6 bases, J shed 0 bases, and the junction held 4 bases outside the gene matches. CDR3 bases: TGTGCCAGCAGCCGGACAGGTGCTAACTATGGCTACACCTTC. Protein product: CASSRTGANYGYTF.

V gene TRBV10-3 combines with J gene TRBJ1-2; no clear D. V lost 4 bases and J 5 bases, leaving 11 bases between the germline ends. The germline V gene encodes CDR1 ENHRY and CDR2 SYGVKD. This CDR3 spans 13 amino acids. The CDR3 sequence: CAISVAARYGYTF. The CDR3 DNA reads TGTGCCATCAGTGTGGCAGCGAGGTATGGCTACACCTTC.

At least ten counts were recorded for this clonotype. V is TRBV2 and J is TRBJ2-3, with 7 bases aligning to TRBD2. This CDR3 has 19 amino acids. CDR1 and CDR2 (germline): SNHLY, FYNNEI. The junction had 17 bases not matched to a gene; V was cut back by 3 bases and J by 2 bases. CDR3 sequence (DNA): TGTGCCAGCAGTGAGGCTATCTTAACGGGCGGGGGAAACACAGATACGCAGTATTTT. Translation: CASSEAILTGGGNTDTQYF.

V is TRBV12-5 and J is TRBJ1-2; D gene unclear. Germline assignment: CDR1 LGHNT and CDR2 FRNRAP. The ends were cut back, 9 bases at V and 2 bases at J, with 13 bases in the middle. CDR3 length: 13 amino acids. CDR3 bases: TGTGCTAGCACGTACGCCGGGAACTATGGCTACACCTTC. This codes for CASTYAGNYGYTF.

This clonotype was counted ten times or more. The V call is TRBV2, the J call TRBJ1-5; the D is unclear. CDR1 and CDR2 from the germline V gene are SNHLY and FYNNEI. V lost 4 bases, J lost 0 bases, and 10 bases lay in between. This CDR3 contains 15 residues. CDR3 sequence reads: CASSAEQNSNQPQHF. In DNA form, the CDR3 reads TGTGCCAGCAGTGCCGAACAGAATAGCAATCAGCCCCAGCATTTT.

The chain links TRBV10-3 to TRBJ2-3; TRBD2 matches 8 bases. The germline gives CDR1 ENHRY, CDR2 SYGVKD. CDR3 size: 16 residues. CDR3 in amino acids: CASKGPSAGAGDTQYF. CDR3 in DNA: TGTGCTTCTAAAGGTCCGTCAGCGGGAGCTGGAGATACGCAGTATTTT.

At least ten counts were recorded for this clonotype. The chain has TRBV12-3 or TRBV12-4 and TRBJ2-3, with 7 bases matching TRBD1. CDR3 length equals 15 residues. The V segment lost 5 bases and the J segment 10 bases; nucleotides outside the gene matches: 15. CDR3 region: CASSDYRGRAFPQYF. The CDR3 nucleotides read TGTGCCAGCAGTGACTACAGGGGCAGGGCCTTTCCGCAGTATTTT.

This chain links TRBV10-1 with TRBJ2-1; perhaps TRBD2 as D (6 bases). Trimming shortened V by 4 bases and J by 1 base, and 20 bases separated the two germline ends. The CDR3 is 18 residues long. CDR1 is WNHNN and CDR2 is SYGVQD in the germline V gene (reference sequence). The CDR3: CASSGGVLERGSYNEQFF. The CDR3 DNA reads TGCGCCAGCAGTGGGGGGGTTTTGGAGCGAGGGTCCTACAATGAGCAGTTCTTC.

This clonotype was detected a few times. The chain couples TRBV6-5 to TRBJ2-2; no reliable D call. Trimming shortened V by 0 bases and J by 4 bases, and 6 bases separated the two germline ends. Germline values: CDR1 MNHEY, CDR2 SVGAGI. This CDR3 has 14 amino acids. DNA of the CDR3: TGTGCCAGCAGTTACTCTCAGTTCACCGGGGAGCTGTTTTTT. It is translated as CASSYSQFTGELFF.

This clonotype was observed many times. The DNA of the CDR3 is TGTGCCAGCAGACTACTAGCGGTTTACAATGAGCAGTTCTTC. As protein: CASRLLAVYNEQFF. The chain uses TRBV6-5 and TRBJ2-1; the match to TRBD2 covers 8 bases. V trimming: 6 bases; J trimming: 4 bases; junction bases outside the gene matches: 5. Per germline, CDR1 MNHEY and CDR2 SVGAGI. CDR3 size: 14 residues.

The chain is built from TRBV10-3 and TRBJ2-1; D gene ambiguous. The CDR3 runs 10 residues. Trimming took off 9 bases at V and 7 bases at J, with 7 bases between the two ends. CDR1 and CDR2 from the germline V gene are ENHRY and SYGVKD. CDR3 region: CAISKNEQFF. DNA of the CDR3: TGTGCCATTAGTAAGAATGAGCAGTTCTTC.

The chain links TRBV6-2 or TRBV6-3 to TRBJ2-5; D tentatively fits TRBD1 or TRBD2 (5 bases each). V lost 4 bases and J lost 2, with 20 bases in between. CDR1 and CDR2 (germline): MNHEY, SVGEGT. CDR3 length: 17 amino acids. CDR3 sequence: CASSSLWRADKQETQYF. Here the CDR3 DNA reads TGTGCCAGCAGTTCCCTTTGGCGAGCGGACAAACAAGAGACCCAGTACTTC.

Ten or more counts support this clonotype. The V gene is TRBV5-1, the J gene TRBJ1-5, with unresolved D. CDR1 is SGHRS, CDR2 YFSETQ, per germline. Trimming took 2 bases from V and 7 from J, leaving 10 bases between them. CDR3 length: 13 amino acids. This CDR3 reads CASSFEGGQPQHF. CDR3 nucleotides: TGCGCCAGCAGCTTTGAGGGTGGCCAGCCCCAGCATTTT.